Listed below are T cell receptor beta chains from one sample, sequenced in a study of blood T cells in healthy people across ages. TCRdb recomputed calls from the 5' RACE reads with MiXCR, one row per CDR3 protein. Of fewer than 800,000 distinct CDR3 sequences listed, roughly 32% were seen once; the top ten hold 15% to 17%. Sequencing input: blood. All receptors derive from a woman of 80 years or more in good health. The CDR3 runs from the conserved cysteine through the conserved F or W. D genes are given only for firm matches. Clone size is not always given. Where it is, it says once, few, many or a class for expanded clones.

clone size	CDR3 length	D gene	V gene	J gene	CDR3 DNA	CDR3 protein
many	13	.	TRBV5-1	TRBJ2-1	TGCGCCAGCAGCTTGGCCAATTACAATGAGCAGTTCTTC	CASSLANYNEQFF
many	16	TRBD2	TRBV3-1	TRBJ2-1	TGTGCCAGCAGCCAAGACTCGCGGGGGGGGGACAATGAGCAGTTCTTC	CASSQDSRGGDNEQFF
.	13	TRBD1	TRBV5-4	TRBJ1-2	TGTGCCTGCAGCCCGGACAGGAACTATGGCTACACCTTC	CACSPDRNYGYTF
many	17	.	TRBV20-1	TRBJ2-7	TGCAGTGCTAGAGACTTCCTCACAGGCTCTAGGTCCTACGAGCAGTACTTC	CSARDFLTGSRSYEQYF
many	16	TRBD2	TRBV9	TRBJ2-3	TGTGCCAGCAGCGGACCCTCGGGACTAGGGGCAGATACGCAGTATTTT	CASSGPSGLGADTQYF
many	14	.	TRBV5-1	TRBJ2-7	TGCGCCAGCAGCTTGGGGTGGAGCTCCTACGAGCAGTACTTC	CASSLGWSSYEQYF
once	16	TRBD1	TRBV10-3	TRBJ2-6	TGTGCCATCAGCCGGGACAGGGGGTCTGGGGCCAACGTCCTGACTTTC	CAISRDRGSGANVLTF
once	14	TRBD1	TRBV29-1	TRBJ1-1	TGCAGCGTCGTGAACAGGGGGGGGAACACTGAAGCTTTCTTT	CSVVNRGGNTEAFF
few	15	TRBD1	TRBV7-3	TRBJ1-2	TGTGCCAGCAGCTTAGGGGACAGGGTCGACTATGGCTACACCTTC	CASSLGDRVDYGYTF
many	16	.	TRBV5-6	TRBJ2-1	TGTGCCAGCAGCTTGCCCATCCAAAGCTCCTACAATGAGCAGTTCTTC	CASSLPIQSSYNEQFF
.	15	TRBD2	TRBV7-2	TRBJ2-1	TGTGCCAGCAGCTTATTTGGACTAGGCTACAATGAGCAGTTCTTC	CASSLFGLGYNEQFF
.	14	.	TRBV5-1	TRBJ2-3	TGCGCCAGCAGCTTGACGGGAGATGGTTATACGCAGTATTTT	CASSLTGDGYTQYF
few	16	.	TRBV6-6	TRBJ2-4	TGTGCCAGCAGTAGGGCATCCGGGGTGGGCAAAAACATTCAGTACTTC	CASSRASGVGKNIQYF
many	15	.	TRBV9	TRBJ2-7	TGTGCCAGCAGCTTTACAGGCGCAAGACCCTACGAGCAGTACTTC	CASSFTGARPYEQYF
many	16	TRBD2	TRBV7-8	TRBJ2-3	TGTGCCAGCAGCATGACTAGCGGGGGAAGAACAGATACGCAGTATTTT	CASSMTSGGRTDTQYF
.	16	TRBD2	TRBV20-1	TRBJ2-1	TGCAGTGCTAGAGGGCGGGAGGCCCTCTCCTACAATGAGCAGTTCTTC	CSARGREALSYNEQFF
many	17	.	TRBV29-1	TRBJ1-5	TGCAGCGTTGGTCTGTTGGTCAGGGGAGTTAGCAATCAGCCCCAGCATTTT	CSVGLLVRGVSNQPQHF
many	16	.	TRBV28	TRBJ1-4	TGTGCCAGCAGTTTTCGGGGGCGGGGGCGTAATGAAAAACTGTTTTTT	CASSFRGRGRNEKLFF
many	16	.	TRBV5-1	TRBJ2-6	TGCGCCAGCAGCTTGGGCCCAATGTCTGGGGCCAACGTCCTGACTTTC	CASSLGPMSGANVLTF
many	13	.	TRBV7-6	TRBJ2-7	TGTGTCAGCAGCCTTGGGTTCAGGGGCGAGCAGTACTTC	CVSSLGFRGEQYF
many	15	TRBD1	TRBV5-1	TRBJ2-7	TGCGCCAGCAGCTACATCGGACAGGGGACCCACGAGCAGTACTTC	CASSYIGQGTHEQYF
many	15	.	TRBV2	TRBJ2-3	TGTGCCAGCAGTGAAGGGCTAGTGGGCACAGATACGCAGTATTTT	CASSEGLVGTDTQYF
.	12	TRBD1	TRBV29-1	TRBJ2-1	TGCAGCGTTGGAACAGGGGATCATGAGCAGTTCTTC	CSVGTGDHEQFF
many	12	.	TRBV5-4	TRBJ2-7	TGTGCCAGCAGCTTGGACGGGAGCGAGCAGTACTTC	CASSLDGSEQYF
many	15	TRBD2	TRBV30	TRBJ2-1	TGTGCCTGGAGTGTACGGGGGGGCCGGCGGGGTGAGCAGTTCTTC	CAWSVRGGRRGEQFF
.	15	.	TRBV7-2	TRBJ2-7	TGTGCCAGCAGCTTAGAAGCGGTGAGCTCCTACGAGCAGTACTTC	CASSLEAVSSYEQYF
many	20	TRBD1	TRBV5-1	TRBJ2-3	TGCGCCAGCAGTGAACGGACAGGGGCTATGAGGGACATGATAACAGATACGCAGTATTTT	CASSERTGAMRDMITDTQYF
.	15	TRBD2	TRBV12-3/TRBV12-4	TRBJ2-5	TGTGCCAGCAGGGCCGCGGGGGTACTACAAGAGACCCAGTACTTC	CASRAAGVLQETQYF
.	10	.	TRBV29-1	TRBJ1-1	TGCAGCGCCCTTGAGACTGAAGCTTTCTTT	CSALETEAFF
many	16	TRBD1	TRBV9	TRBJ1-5	TGTGCCAGAAATCAAGACAGGGTGCAGGAAAATCAGCCCCAGCATTTT	CARNQDRVQENQPQHF
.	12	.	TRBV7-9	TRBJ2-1	TGTGCCAGCACCGACCGGGGCAACCGGCAGTTCTTC	CASTDRGNRQFF
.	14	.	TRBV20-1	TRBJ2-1	TGCAGTGCTTCATCCGGGACTCGCTACAATGAGCAGTTCTTC	CSASSGTRYNEQFF
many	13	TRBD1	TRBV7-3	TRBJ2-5	TGTGCCAGCAGCGCTGGGACAGGGGAGGCCCAGTACTTC	CASSAGTGEAQYF
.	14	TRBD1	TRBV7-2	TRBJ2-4	TGTGCCAGCAGCTTCGGGACAGGTAAAAACATTCAGTGCTTC	CASSFGTGKNIQCF
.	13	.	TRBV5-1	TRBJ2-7	.	CASTSGLPYEQYF
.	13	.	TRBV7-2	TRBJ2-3	TGTGCCAGCAGCTCGGAGTTCCAAGATACGCAGTATTTT	CASSSEFQDTQYF
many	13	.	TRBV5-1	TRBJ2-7	TGCGCCAGCAGCTTGGACGGACTCTACGAGCAGTACTTC	CASSLDGLYEQYF
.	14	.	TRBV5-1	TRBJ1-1	TGCGCCAGCAGCTTGGAACACGGGCGGACTGAAGCTTTCTTT	CASSLEHGRTEAFF
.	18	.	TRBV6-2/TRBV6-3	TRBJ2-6	TGTGCCAGCCTCTTCAGGCCCGGACACTTCTCTGGGGCCAACGTCCTGACTTTC	CASLFRPGHFSGANVLTF
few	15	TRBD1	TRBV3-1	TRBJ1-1	TGTGCCAGCAGCCCGGCGGGACAGCTTAACACTGAAGCTTTCTTT	CASSPAGQLNTEAFF